This TCR beta chain was observed in a study of patients and donors after allogeneic stem cell transplantation. CDR1 and CDR2 (germline): LGHNA, YNFKEQ. The CDR3 length is 16 residues. J lost 7 bases, V lost 0 bases, and 6 bases had no gene match. This clonotype was detected only a few times. TCRdb analysed the RT-PCR reads with MiXCR anew, one entry per CDR3 protein. The sample lists approximately 200,000 distinct CDR3 sequences, about 14% occurring once. Input material: blood, either unsorted or a sorted T cell fraction (not recorded which). The gene calls are TRBV4-2 and TRBJ1-6; 7 nucleotides agree with TRBD1. The receptor's source is a human donor who was either an allogeneic HSCT recipient or a stem cell or donor lymphocyte infusion donor (not recorded which). It is not recorded whose cells these are; they may come from a transplant donor. The DNA for the CDR3 is TGTGCCAGCAGCCAAGATGTCAGGGGGGTGAATTCACCCCTCCACTTT. It translates to CASSQDVRGVNSPLHF.